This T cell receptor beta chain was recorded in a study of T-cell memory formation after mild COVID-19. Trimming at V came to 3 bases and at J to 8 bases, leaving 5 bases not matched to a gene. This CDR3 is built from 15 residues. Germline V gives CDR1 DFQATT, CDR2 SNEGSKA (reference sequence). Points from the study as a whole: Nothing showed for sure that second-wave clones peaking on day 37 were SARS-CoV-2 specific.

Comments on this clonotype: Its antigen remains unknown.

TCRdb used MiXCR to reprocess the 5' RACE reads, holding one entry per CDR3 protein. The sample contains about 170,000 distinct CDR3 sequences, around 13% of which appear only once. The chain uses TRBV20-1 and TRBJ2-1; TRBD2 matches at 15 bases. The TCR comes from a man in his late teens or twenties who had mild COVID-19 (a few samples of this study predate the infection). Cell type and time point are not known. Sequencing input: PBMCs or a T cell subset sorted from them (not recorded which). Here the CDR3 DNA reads TGCAGTGCTAGGCGGACTAGCGGGGGGGCCTATGAGCAGTTCTTC. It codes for CSARRTSGGAYEQFF.